The clone carrying this T cell receptor beta chain turned up a few times. Clones were sequenced by immunoSEQ multiplex PCR, and TCRdb holds only the in-frame ones, with some missing. The sample has 150,000 to 190,000 clones; about 94% are singletons. Trimming left V 3 bases short and J 1 base short, with 3 bases between. There are 11 residues in the CDR3. Germline-derived CDR1 and CDR2 are DFQATT and SNEGSKA (reference sequence). This sample was taken from a study of control samples from healthy donors and cancer patients. This receptor was taken from a man between 50 and 59 years old in good health. This chain uses TRBV20-1 with TRBJ1-1; D is ambiguous. The source material was blood. CDR3 loop: CSARKNTEAFF. The DNA of the CDR3 is TGCAGTGCTAGGAAGAACACTGAAGCTTTCTTT.